Listed below are T cell receptor beta chains from one sample, sequenced in a study of cytomegalovirus exposure and HLA in healthy donors. Using immunoSEQ multiplex PCR, the repertoire was profiled, and TCRdb retains in-frame clones only, with some absent. Among some 130,000 clones listed, roughly 80% were seen once. The sequenced material came from PBMCs. The receptors were gathered from a man between 50 and 59 years old in good health and CMV-seronegative. Both conserved end residues are part of each CDR3. D genes are given only for firm matches. The size of a clone is reported for some rows only, either as once, few or many, or as a class for expanded clones.

CDR3nt: TGTGCCAGCAGCTTTCTAAGCGGCACAGATACGCAGTATTTT; CDR3aa: CASSFLSGTDTQYF; v_gene: TRBV7-8; d_gene: -; abundance: few; j_gene: TRBJ2-3
CDR3nt: TGTGCCAGCAGCCCCGTGGCTGGAGAGACCCAGTACTTC; CDR3aa: CASSPVAGETQYF; v_gene: TRBV6-1; d_gene: -; abundance: -; j_gene: TRBJ2-5
CDR3nt: TGTGCCAGTAGTGTCGGGAGGGCGGATGAGCAGTTCTTC; CDR3aa: CASSVGRADEQFF; v_gene: TRBV19; d_gene: TRBD2; abundance: -; j_gene: TRBJ2-1
CDR3nt: TGTGCCAGCAGTTTGGGTGGGCCGTCCGAGCAGTACTTC; CDR3aa: CASSLGGPSEQYF; v_gene: TRBV27; d_gene: -; abundance: few; j_gene: TRBJ2-7
CDR3nt: TGTGCCAGCAGTGAACGGCAGGGGATACCCTACGAGCAGTACTTC; CDR3aa: CASSERQGIPYEQYF; v_gene: TRBV2; d_gene: -; abundance: -; j_gene: TRBJ2-7
CDR3nt: TGTGCCAGCAGTGAAGCGCCCGGGGAGTTCTACGAGCAGTACTTC; CDR3aa: CASSEAPGEFYEQYF; v_gene: TRBV6-1; d_gene: -; abundance: few; j_gene: TRBJ2-7
CDR3nt: TGTGCCAGCAGCCAGGAAGATACGCAGTATTTT; CDR3aa: CASSQEDTQYF; v_gene: TRBV7-2; d_gene: -; abundance: -; j_gene: TRBJ2-3
CDR3nt: TGCGCCAGCAGCGCGCGGACAGGGTACGAGCAGTACTTC; CDR3aa: CASSARTGYEQYF; v_gene: TRBV5-1; d_gene: TRBD1; abundance: -; j_gene: TRBJ2-7
CDR3nt: TGTGCCAGCAGTGAAAGGGGCAGGGCGGATGAGCAGTACTTC; CDR3aa: CASSERGRADEQYF; v_gene: TRBV6-1; d_gene: -; abundance: -; j_gene: TRBJ2-7
CDR3nt: TGTGCCAGCAGTTCCCCCGCGGGGAGAAACACTGAAGCTTTCTTT; CDR3aa: CASSSPAGRNTEAFF; v_gene: TRBV28; d_gene: -; abundance: -; j_gene: TRBJ1-1
CDR3nt: TGTGCCAGCAGCCCACAAGTGACAGGGACGACCGGGGAGCTGTTTTTT; CDR3aa: CASSPQVTGTTGELFF; v_gene: TRBV5-4; d_gene: TRBD1; abundance: few; j_gene: TRBJ2-2
CDR3nt: TGTGCCATCAGTGAAATCCGTCGGGGACAGGGAATCAATGAGCAGTTCTTC; CDR3aa: CAISEIRRGQGINEQFF; v_gene: TRBV10-3; d_gene: TRBD1; abundance: -; j_gene: TRBJ2-1
CDR3nt: TGTGCCAGCAGAGGAGGACAGATCCTATCCTACGAGCAGTACTTC; CDR3aa: CASRGGQILSYEQYF; v_gene: TRBV2; d_gene: -; abundance: many; j_gene: TRBJ2-7
CDR3nt: TGTGCCAGCAGCTTACTGGCTATGGGGACAGGCAACTCCTACGAGCAGTACTTC; CDR3aa: CASSLLAMGTGNSYEQYF; v_gene: TRBV7-2; d_gene: TRBD1; abundance: few; j_gene: TRBJ2-7
CDR3nt: TGTGCCAGCAGTTTAGGCAAGAACACCGGGGAGCTGTTTTTT; CDR3aa: CASSLGKNTGELFF; v_gene: TRBV27; d_gene: -; abundance: -; j_gene: TRBJ2-2
CDR3nt: TGTGCCAGCACCTTAGGACTAGCGGGAGGAGTGAATGAGCAGTTCTTC; CDR3aa: CASTLGLAGGVNEQFF; v_gene: TRBV21-1; d_gene: -; abundance: -; j_gene: TRBJ2-1
CDR3nt: TGTGCCAGCAGCAAGACGAGGGGCAATCAGCCCCAGCATTTT; CDR3aa: CASSKTRGNQPQHF; v_gene: TRBV7-2; d_gene: -; abundance: -; j_gene: TRBJ1-5
CDR3nt: TGTGCCAGCAGCACTCCCGGGACAGGGGGGGCTTTCTTT; CDR3aa: CASSTPGTGGAFF; v_gene: TRBV28; d_gene: TRBD1; abundance: -; j_gene: TRBJ1-1
CDR3nt: TGTGCCAGCAGGACTATGGGGGCAGGGACTGAAGCTTTCTTT; CDR3aa: CASRTMGAGTEAFF; v_gene: TRBV2; d_gene: -; abundance: -; j_gene: TRBJ1-1
CDR3nt: TGTGCCAGCAGCTTAGTGCAGGGGGTGGTTGAGACCCAGTACTTC; CDR3aa: CASSLVQGVVETQYF; v_gene: TRBV11-2; d_gene: TRBD1; abundance: -; j_gene: TRBJ2-5
CDR3nt: TGTGCCAGCAGTGAAACAGCCTACAATGAGCAGTTCTTC; CDR3aa: CASSETAYNEQFF; v_gene: TRBV2; d_gene: -; abundance: once; j_gene: TRBJ2-1
CDR3nt: TGTGCCAGCAGGCCGCTACAGGGGGCAGTCACTGAAGCTTTCTTT; CDR3aa: CASRPLQGAVTEAFF; v_gene: TRBV7-9; d_gene: TRBD1; abundance: -; j_gene: TRBJ1-1
CDR3nt: TGTGCCAGCAGTGAACCGATGACAGCTAACTATGGCTACACCTTC; CDR3aa: CASSEPMTANYGYTF; v_gene: TRBV25-1; d_gene: -; abundance: -; j_gene: TRBJ1-2
CDR3nt: TGCAGCGTTGAAGATCTAGTAGCGGGAGTACGAGAGCAGTTCTTC; CDR3aa: CSVEDLVAGVREQFF; v_gene: TRBV29-1; d_gene: TRBD2; abundance: once; j_gene: TRBJ2-1
CDR3nt: TGTGCCAGCAGCGCCTACACAGATACGCAGTATTTT; CDR3aa: CASSAYTDTQYF; v_gene: TRBV7-2; d_gene: -; abundance: -; j_gene: TRBJ2-3
CDR3nt: TGTGCCAGCAGTGAAGCGCCAGGGGCCGGCTATAGCAATCAGCCCCAGCATTTT; CDR3aa: CASSEAPGAGYSNQPQHF; v_gene: TRBV6-1; d_gene: -; abundance: -; j_gene: TRBJ1-5
CDR3nt: TGTGCCAGCAGTGAAACCCTGAGCACCGGGGAGCTGTTTTTT; CDR3aa: CASSETLSTGELFF; v_gene: TRBV2; d_gene: -; abundance: few; j_gene: TRBJ2-2
CDR3nt: TGTGCCAGCAGTGAATGGACTAGCGGAACAGATACGCAGTATTTT; CDR3aa: CASSEWTSGTDTQYF; v_gene: TRBV2; d_gene: TRBD2; abundance: -; j_gene: TRBJ2-3
CDR3nt: TGTGCCAGCAGCGTGGGGGGACTGACCACCGGGGAGCTGTTTTTT; CDR3aa: CASSVGGLTTGELFF; v_gene: TRBV9; d_gene: -; abundance: -; j_gene: TRBJ2-2
CDR3nt: TGTGCCAGCAGTTCCGCCGGGGTTGGGCTCTACGAGCAGTACTTC; CDR3aa: CASSSAGVGLYEQYF; v_gene: TRBV28; d_gene: -; abundance: -; j_gene: TRBJ2-7
CDR3nt: TGTGCCAGCAGCTTGGGGGGGAGGGTCCCGGTCTTC; CDR3aa: CASSLGGRVPVF; v_gene: TRBV7-2; d_gene: TRBD2; abundance: -; j_gene: TRBJ2-1
CDR3nt: TGTGCCAGCAGGCTTGCCGGGACTAGCGGGATCAATGAGCAGTTCTTC; CDR3aa: CASRLAGTSGINEQFF; v_gene: TRBV28; d_gene: TRBD2; abundance: -; j_gene: TRBJ2-1
CDR3nt: TGTGCCAGCAGCTTGGTAGTCCGGACAGGGAGATTGGGTGAGCAGTTCTTC; CDR3aa: CASSLVVRTGRLGEQFF; v_gene: TRBV5-8; d_gene: TRBD1; abundance: -; j_gene: TRBJ2-1
CDR3nt: TGTGCCAGCAGCATGATAGACTCCTCCTACAATGAGCAGTTCTTC; CDR3aa: CASSMIDSSYNEQFF; v_gene: TRBV7-6; d_gene: -; abundance: once; j_gene: TRBJ2-1
CDR3nt: TGTGCCAGCACTTACAAGGACTCATCCTACGAGCAGTACTTC; CDR3aa: CASTYKDSSYEQYF; v_gene: TRBV28; d_gene: -; abundance: -; j_gene: TRBJ2-7
CDR3nt: TGTGCCAGCAGCTCCCGACAGGGGATCTATGGCTACACCTTC; CDR3aa: CASSSRQGIYGYTF; v_gene: TRBV7-8; d_gene: TRBD1; abundance: -; j_gene: TRBJ1-2
CDR3nt: TGCGCCAGCAGCCCCGGACTAGCGGGAATCTCCTACGAGCAGTACTTC; CDR3aa: CASSPGLAGISYEQYF; v_gene: TRBV5-1; d_gene: TRBD2; abundance: -; j_gene: TRBJ2-7
CDR3nt: TGCGCCAGCAGCTTGGCTTCAATAGCGGGAGGCTACGAGCAGTACTTC; CDR3aa: CASSLASIAGGYEQYF; v_gene: TRBV5-1; d_gene: TRBD2; abundance: -; j_gene: TRBJ2-7
CDR3nt: TGTGCCAGCAGCTTTAGCGGGAGGGTAGTTAATGAGCAGTTCTTC; CDR3aa: CASSFSGRVVNEQFF; v_gene: TRBV7-9; d_gene: TRBD2; abundance: -; j_gene: TRBJ2-1
CDR3nt: TGCGCCAGCCATGCCAGGGAAATGAGTACTGAAGCTTTCTTT; CDR3aa: CASHAREMSTEAFF; v_gene: TRBV10-1; d_gene: -; abundance: -; j_gene: TRBJ1-1
CDR3nt: TGTGCCAGCAGACGAACGACTAGCGGGAGTACCTACGAGCAGTACTTC; CDR3aa: CASRRTTSGSTYEQYF; v_gene: TRBV27; d_gene: TRBD2; abundance: few; j_gene: TRBJ2-7
CDR3nt: TGCGCCAGCAGTGATCGGAGGAGGAACTATGGCTACACCTTC; CDR3aa: CASSDRRRNYGYTF; v_gene: TRBV10-2; d_gene: -; abundance: -; j_gene: TRBJ1-2